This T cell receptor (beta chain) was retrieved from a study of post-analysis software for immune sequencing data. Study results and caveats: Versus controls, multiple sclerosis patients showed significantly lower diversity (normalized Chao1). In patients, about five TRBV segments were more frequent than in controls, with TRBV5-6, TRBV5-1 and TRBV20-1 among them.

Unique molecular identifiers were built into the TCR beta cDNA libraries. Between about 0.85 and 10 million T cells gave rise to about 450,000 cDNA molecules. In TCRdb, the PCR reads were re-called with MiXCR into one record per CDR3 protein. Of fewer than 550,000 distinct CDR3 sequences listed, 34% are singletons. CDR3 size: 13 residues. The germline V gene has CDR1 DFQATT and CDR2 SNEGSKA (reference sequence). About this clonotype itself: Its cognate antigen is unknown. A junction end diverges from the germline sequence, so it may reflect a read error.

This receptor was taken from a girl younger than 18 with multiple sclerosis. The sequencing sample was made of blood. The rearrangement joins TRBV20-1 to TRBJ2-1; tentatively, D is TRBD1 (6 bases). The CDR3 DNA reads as TGCAGTGCTGAGGGGACAAACTACAATGACCAGTTCTTC. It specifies CSAEGTNYNDQFF.